A selection of T cell receptor beta chains follows, all from one sample in a study of blood T cell repertoires in COVID-19. Using immunoSEQ multiplex PCR, the repertoire was profiled, and TCRdb retains in-frame clones only, with some absent. The top ten hold 7% to 10% of the sample, which has roughly 150,000 clones, about four fifths seen once. The sample was peripheral blood. Source of these receptors: an older woman with COVID-19, enrolled during active disease. Each CDR3 is given with its conserved first and last residue. The D gene is left open where the match is weak. Expanded clones get a size class; other rows say once, few or many, or leave the size out.

J gene: TRBJ2-1
D gene: -
clone size: -
V gene: TRBV5-6
CDR3 length: 17
CDR3 protein: CASSFLLLVRSYNEQFF
CDR3 DNA: TGTGCCAGCAGCTTCCTCCTTCTAGTTCGGTCCTACAATGAGCAGTTCTTC

J gene: TRBJ1-6
D gene: TRBD1
clone size: once
V gene: TRBV7-3
CDR3 length: 15
CDR3 protein: CASSSQDRGNSPLHF
CDR3 DNA: TGTGCCAGCAGCTCTCAGGACAGGGGTAATTCACCCCTCCACTTT

J gene: TRBJ2-2
D gene: TRBD2
clone size: -
V gene: TRBV7-2
CDR3 length: 16
CDR3 protein: CASSLAGGMNTGELFF
CDR3 DNA: TGTGCCAGCAGCTTAGCGGGGGGGATGAACACCGGGGAGCTGTTTTTT

J gene: TRBJ1-1
D gene: TRBD1
clone size: -
V gene: TRBV5-1
CDR3 length: 13
CDR3 protein: CASSIQGDTEAFF
CDR3 DNA: TGCGCCAGCAGCATTCAGGGGGACACTGAAGCTTTCTTT

J gene: TRBJ1-6
D gene: -
clone size: -
V gene: TRBV24-1
CDR3 length: 14
CDR3 protein: CATSALGGQSPLHF
CDR3 DNA: TGTGCCACCAGTGCCTTGGGGGGGCAATCACCCCTCCACTTT

J gene: TRBJ1-3
D gene: -
clone size: -
V gene: TRBV7-8
CDR3 length: 19
CDR3 protein: CASSLQRGVRTTSGNTIYF
CDR3 DNA: TGTGCCAGCAGCTTACAAAGGGGCGTCCGGACGACCTCTGGAAACACCATATATTTT

J gene: TRBJ2-2
D gene: -
clone size: -
V gene: TRBV5-1
CDR3 length: 16
CDR3 protein: CASSPLLGGNTGELFF
CDR3 DNA: TGCGCCAGCAGCCCCCTGTTAGGGGGTAACACCGGGGAGCTGTTTTTT

J gene: TRBJ1-2
D gene: -
clone size: -
V gene: TRBV2
CDR3 length: 12
CDR3 protein: CASRQGTYGYTF
CDR3 DNA: TGTGCCAGCAGACAGGGCACCTATGGCTACACCTTC

J gene: TRBJ1-4
D gene: -
clone size: -
V gene: TRBV29-1
CDR3 length: 13
CDR3 protein: CSVKGTYGEKLFF
CDR3 DNA: TGCAGCGTAAAAGGGACTTACGGTGAAAAACTGTTTTTT

J gene: TRBJ2-7
D gene: -
clone size: -
V gene: TRBV11-2
CDR3 length: 14
CDR3 protein: CASSFRRATYEQYF
CDR3 DNA: TGTGCCAGCAGCTTCCGCAGGGCAACCTACGAGCAGTACTTC

J gene: TRBJ2-2
D gene: TRBD1
clone size: -
V gene: TRBV5-1
CDR3 length: 16
CDR3 protein: CASSLEAGGKAGELFF
CDR3 DNA: TGCGCCAGCAGCTTGGAGGCAGGGGGCAAGGCCGGGGAGCTGTTTTTT

J gene: TRBJ2-1
D gene: TRBD1
clone size: -
V gene: TRBV9
CDR3 length: 19
CDR3 protein: CASSVRDRFPFGSYNEQFF
CDR3 DNA: TGTGCCAGCAGCGTTCGGGACAGGTTTCCCTTTGGGTCCTACAATGAGCAGTTCTTC

J gene: TRBJ2-1
D gene: -
clone size: -
V gene: TRBV6-2/TRBV6-3
CDR3 length: 15
CDR3 protein: CASSYSVLVRDEQFF
CDR3 DNA: TGTGCCAGCAGTTATTCCGTCCTAGTTCGTGATGAGCAGTTCTTC

J gene: TRBJ1-5
D gene: TRBD1
clone size: -
V gene: TRBV24-1
CDR3 length: 12
CDR3 protein: CATSDSDRAWHF
CDR3 DNA: TGTGCCACCAGTGATTCCGACAGGGCTTGGCATTTT

J gene: TRBJ2-3
D gene: TRBD2
clone size: -
V gene: TRBV5-1
CDR3 length: 15
CDR3 protein: CASSPGVARGDTQYF
CDR3 DNA: TGCGCCAGCAGCCCGGGGGTAGCGCGGGGGGATACGCAGTATTTT

J gene: TRBJ1-5
D gene: TRBD1
clone size: few
V gene: TRBV6-2/TRBV6-3
CDR3 length: 14
CDR3 protein: CASSTTGTYQPQHF
CDR3 DNA: TGTGCCAGCAGCACGACAGGGACCTATCAGCCCCAGCATTTT

J gene: TRBJ1-1
D gene: -
clone size: -
V gene: TRBV29-1
CDR3 length: 13
CDR3 protein: CSVIAGSVTEAFF
CDR3 DNA: TGCAGCGTTATAGCGGGGTCGGTCACTGAAGCTTTCTTT

J gene: TRBJ2-5
D gene: TRBD2
clone size: -
V gene: TRBV2
CDR3 length: 14
CDR3 protein: CASKKNIAGETQYF
CDR3 DNA: TGTGCCAGCAAAAAAAATATAGCGGGGGAGACCCAGTACTTC

J gene: TRBJ1-2
D gene: -
clone size: -
V gene: TRBV4-3
CDR3 length: 14
CDR3 protein: CASSPSDSIYGYTF
CDR3 DNA: TGCGCCAGCAGCCCTTCCGACAGTATCTATGGCTACACCTTC

J gene: TRBJ2-2
D gene: TRBD2
clone size: once
V gene: TRBV7-7
CDR3 length: 15
CDR3 protein: CASSPGLAHTGELFF
CDR3 DNA: TGTGCTAGCAGCCCGGGACTAGCCCACACCGGGGAGCTGTTTTTT

J gene: TRBJ2-7
D gene: TRBD1
clone size: -
V gene: TRBV11-2
CDR3 length: 17
CDR3 protein: CASSLGGQGRPSYEQYF
CDR3 DNA: TGTGCCAGCAGCTTAGGCGGACAGGGGAGACCCTCCTACGAGCAGTACTTC

J gene: TRBJ2-3
D gene: TRBD2
clone size: few
V gene: TRBV5-1
CDR3 length: 15
CDR3 protein: CASSATGGRTDTQYF
CDR3 DNA: TGCGCCAGCAGCGCCACGGGGGGGAGGACAGATACGCAGTATTTT

J gene: TRBJ1-5
D gene: TRBD1
clone size: -
V gene: TRBV5-6
CDR3 length: 15
CDR3 protein: CASSRQGGRNQPQHF
CDR3 DNA: TGTGCCAGCAGCCGACAGGGAGGCCGCAATCAGCCCCAGCATTTT

J gene: TRBJ1-4
D gene: -
clone size: many
V gene: TRBV6-2/TRBV6-3
CDR3 length: 13
CDR3 protein: CASSRQTREKLFF
CDR3 DNA: TGTGCCAGCAGTCGGCAGACTAGAGAAAAACTGTTTTTT

J gene: TRBJ2-5
D gene: -
clone size: few
V gene: TRBV29-1
CDR3 length: 13
CDR3 protein: CSVGASPGETQYF
CDR3 DNA: TGCAGCGTTGGGGCTTCACCGGGGGAGACCCAGTACTTC

J gene: TRBJ2-7
D gene: TRBD1
clone size: -
V gene: TRBV6-2/TRBV6-3
CDR3 length: 20
CDR3 protein: CASSYARDRRRPSDTYEQYF
CDR3 DNA: TGTGCCAGCAGTTACGCGCGGGACAGGAGGCGACCTAGCGATACCTACGAGCAGTACTTC

J gene: TRBJ1-4
D gene: -
clone size: -
V gene: TRBV18
CDR3 length: 16
CDR3 protein: CASSPYRTEHNEKLFF
CDR3 DNA: TGTGCCAGCTCACCATACCGGACTGAACATAATGAAAAACTGTTTTTT

J gene: TRBJ1-3
D gene: -
clone size: -
V gene: TRBV5-1
CDR3 length: 14
CDR3 protein: CASSPQVSGNTIYF
CDR3 DNA: TGCGCCAGCAGCCCACAGGTCTCTGGAAACACCATATATTTT

J gene: TRBJ2-5
D gene: -
clone size: -
V gene: TRBV10-3
CDR3 length: 13
CDR3 protein: CAISESGKETQYF
CDR3 DNA: TGTGCCATCAGTGAGTCCGGTAAAGAGACCCAGTACTTC

J gene: TRBJ1-4
D gene: TRBD1
clone size: -
V gene: TRBV9
CDR3 length: 14
CDR3 protein: CASSLGQENEKLFF
CDR3 DNA: TGTGCCAGCAGTTTGGGACAGGAGAATGAAAAACTGTTTTTT

J gene: TRBJ2-7
D gene: -
clone size: -
V gene: TRBV20-1
CDR3 length: 12
CDR3 protein: CSASFRSHEQYF
CDR3 DNA: TGCAGTGCTAGTTTCAGGTCCCACGAGCAGTACTTC

J gene: TRBJ2-1
D gene: TRBD2
clone size: -
V gene: TRBV13
CDR3 length: 14
CDR3 protein: CASSFAGGRPEQFF
CDR3 DNA: TGTGCCAGCAGCTTTGCGGGAGGGCGACCTGAGCAGTTCTTC

J gene: TRBJ1-2
D gene: -
clone size: -
V gene: TRBV6-2/TRBV6-3
CDR3 length: 16
CDR3 protein: CASSYLDSFPNYGYTF
CDR3 DNA: TGTGCCAGCAGTTATTTGGACAGCTTTCCTAACTATGGCTACACCTTC

J gene: TRBJ2-3
D gene: -
clone size: -
V gene: TRBV4-2
CDR3 length: 16
CDR3 protein: CASSQDHGSSTDTQYF
CDR3 DNA: TGTGCCAGCAGCCAAGATCATGGCTCTAGCACAGATACGCAGTATTTT

J gene: TRBJ2-1
D gene: TRBD1
clone size: -
V gene: TRBV7-8
CDR3 length: 14
CDR3 protein: CASSLGGQYNEQFF
CDR3 DNA: TGTGCCAGCAGCTTAGGGGGACAGTACAATGAGCAGTTCTTC

J gene: TRBJ1-3
D gene: -
clone size: -
V gene: TRBV6-5
CDR3 length: 14
CDR3 protein: CASRHVSSGNTIYF
CDR3 DNA: TGTGCCAGCAGGCACGTGAGCTCTGGAAACACCATATATTTT

J gene: TRBJ2-3
D gene: TRBD2
clone size: -
V gene: TRBV3-1/TRBV3-2
CDR3 length: 16
CDR3 protein: CASSQVRLAGEDTQYF
CDR3 DNA: TGTGCCAGCAGCCAAGTACGACTAGCGGGCGAAGATACGCAGTATTTT

J gene: TRBJ1-4
D gene: -
clone size: -
V gene: TRBV25-1
CDR3 length: 15
CDR3 protein: CASSLSGSPNEKLFF
CDR3 DNA: TGTGCCAGCAGTCTTTCGGGGAGCCCTAATGAAAAACTGTTTTTT

J gene: TRBJ2-3
D gene: -
clone size: -
V gene: TRBV5-1
CDR3 length: 13
CDR3 protein: CASSSTGPDTQYF
CDR3 DNA: TGCGCCAGCAGCTCTACAGGGCCAGATACGCAGTATTTT

J gene: TRBJ2-1
D gene: TRBD2
clone size: -
V gene: TRBV6-2/TRBV6-3
CDR3 length: 14
CDR3 protein: CASSYLAGYNEQFF
CDR3 DNA: TGTGCCAGCAGTTATCTAGCGGGGTACAATGAGCAGTTCTTC

J gene: TRBJ1-4
D gene: -
clone size: many
V gene: TRBV3-1/TRBV3-2
CDR3 length: 15
CDR3 protein: CASSQDIQEVEKLFF
CDR3 DNA: TGTGCCAGCAGCCAAGATATTCAGGAAGTAGAAAAACTGTTTTTT

J gene: TRBJ2-7
D gene: TRBD1
clone size: -
V gene: TRBV15
CDR3 length: 15
CDR3 protein: CATSMFRQGAYEQYF
CDR3 DNA: TGTGCCACCAGCATGTTTAGACAGGGGGCTTACGAGCAGTACTTC

J gene: TRBJ2-2
D gene: -
clone size: -
V gene: TRBV5-1
CDR3 length: 16
CDR3 protein: CASSLAGGGNTGELFF
CDR3 DNA: TGCGCCAGCAGCTTGGCCGGCGGCGGGAACACCGGGGAGCTGTTTTTT

J gene: TRBJ2-1
D gene: -
clone size: -
V gene: TRBV6-5
CDR3 length: 13
CDR3 protein: CASSLEVYNEQFF
CDR3 DNA: TGTGCCAGCAGTTTAGAGGTCTACAATGAGCAGTTCTTC

J gene: TRBJ2-5
D gene: TRBD1
clone size: -
V gene: TRBV6-6
CDR3 length: 13
CDR3 protein: CASTSGGGETQYF
CDR3 DNA: TGTGCCAGCACCTCAGGGGGTGGAGAGACCCAGTACTTC

J gene: TRBJ1-5
D gene: TRBD1
clone size: -
V gene: TRBV7-9
CDR3 length: 15
CDR3 protein: CASSSDRGPGQPQHF
CDR3 DNA: TGTGCCAGCAGCTCGGACAGGGGGCCGGGTCAGCCCCAGCATTTT

J gene: TRBJ1-6
D gene: -
clone size: -
V gene: TRBV19
CDR3 length: 14
CDR3 protein: CASIGRRADSPLHF
CDR3 DNA: TGTGCCAGTATTGGACGGCGGGCCGATTCACCCCTCCACTTT

J gene: TRBJ2-3
D gene: TRBD2
clone size: -
V gene: TRBV19
CDR3 length: 15
CDR3 protein: CASSSSGTSTDTQYF
CDR3 DNA: TGTGCCAGTAGTTCTAGCGGAACTAGCACAGATACGCAGTATTTT

J gene: TRBJ1-5
D gene: TRBD1
clone size: -
V gene: TRBV7-9
CDR3 length: 19
CDR3 protein: CASSLVTGKNWNSNQPQHF
CDR3 DNA: TGTGCCAGCAGCTTAGTGACAGGGAAGAATTGGAATAGCAATCAGCCCCAGCATTTT

J gene: TRBJ1-3
D gene: -
clone size: -
V gene: TRBV10-3
CDR3 length: 14
CDR3 protein: CAISVSGKGNTIYF
CDR3 DNA: TGTGCCATCTCCGTCTCGGGGAAAGGAAACACCATATATTTT

J gene: TRBJ2-1
D gene: TRBD2
clone size: few
V gene: TRBV7-2
CDR3 length: 15
CDR3 protein: CASSLALAGYNEQFF
CDR3 DNA: TGTGCCAGCAGCTTAGCGCTAGCGGGTTACAATGAGCAGTTCTTC

J gene: TRBJ1-2
D gene: TRBD1
clone size: -
V gene: TRBV2
CDR3 length: 13
CDR3 protein: CASTRDRVYGYTF
CDR3 DNA: TGTGCCAGCACCCGGGACAGGGTTTATGGCTACACCTTC

J gene: TRBJ2-2
D gene: -
clone size: once
V gene: TRBV5-1
CDR3 length: 13
CDR3 protein: CASSLTDTGELFF
CDR3 DNA: TGCGCCAGCAGCTTGACGGACACCGGGGAGCTGTTTTTT

J gene: TRBJ2-5
D gene: TRBD2
clone size: -
V gene: TRBV6-5
CDR3 length: 13
CDR3 protein: CASSYTSGGAQYF
CDR3 DNA: TGTGCCAGCAGTTATACTAGCGGGGGGGCCCAGTACTTC